Listed below are T cell receptor beta chains from one sample, sequenced in a study of cytotoxic CD8 clonotypes in ibrutinib-treated CLL. TCRdb keeps only in-frame clones here, not all; method: immunoSEQ multiplex PCR. The sample yields approximately 300,000 clones, roughly 80% seen once. The material was PBMCs, obtained before ibrutinib treatment. Receptor source: a human donor with chronic lymphocytic leukemia. Each CDR3 is given with its conserved first and last residue.

v_call: TRBV6-5
j_call: TRBJ1-1
cdr3_aa: CASSYSQGVTEAFF

v_call: TRBV4-2
j_call: TRBJ2-3
cdr3_aa: CASSQVSPGGVDTQYF

v_call: TRBV28
j_call: TRBJ1-2
cdr3_aa: CASSLYANTGDNYGYTF

v_call: TRBV4-3
j_call: TRBJ1-4
cdr3_aa: CASSQDSGTANEKLFF

v_call: TRBV5-4
j_call: TRBJ2-3
cdr3_aa: CASSLQVPDTQYF

v_call: TRBV5-5
j_call: TRBJ2-7
cdr3_aa: CASSQNPGQGDEQYF

v_call: TRBV7-6
j_call: TRBJ2-7
cdr3_aa: CASSPESTGTGVGYEQYF

v_call: TRBV27
j_call: TRBJ1-5
cdr3_aa: CASSFSNQPQHF

v_call: TRBV11-2
j_call: TRBJ2-6
cdr3_aa: CASSLWGQGDPGANVLTF

v_call: TRBV27
j_call: TRBJ1-2
cdr3_aa: CASSSYLGDTHYGYTF

v_call: TRBV7-2
j_call: TRBJ1-2
cdr3_aa: CASSRDPQGYGGYTF

v_call: TRBV4-1
j_call: TRBJ2-7
cdr3_aa: CASSQEPVSYEQYF

v_call: TRBV18
j_call: TRBJ1-3
cdr3_aa: CASSIPSASGNTIYF

v_call: TRBV6-5
j_call: TRBJ1-2
cdr3_aa: CASRHPYGYTF

v_call: TRBV5-4
j_call: TRBJ2-5
cdr3_aa: CASSTTRGEETQYF

v_call: TRBV5-6
j_call: TRBJ2-2
cdr3_aa: CASSLDRPTGELFF

v_call: TRBV28
j_call: TRBJ2-7
cdr3_aa: CASSLTSSGSYEQYF

v_call: TRBV6-5
j_call: TRBJ2-3
cdr3_aa: CASSYSSGTAREYF

v_call: TRBV6-1
j_call: TRBJ2-1
cdr3_aa: CASSVEGSSYNEQFF

v_call: TRBV4-3
j_call: TRBJ2-2
cdr3_aa: CASSQDRAWTGELFF

v_call: TRBV9
j_call: TRBJ1-5
cdr3_aa: CASSVEGTGRQPQHF

v_call: TRBV28
j_call: TRBJ1-4
cdr3_aa: CASSLEGNSDEKLFF

v_call: TRBV9
j_call: TRBJ1-1
cdr3_aa: CASSLETATSTEAFF

v_call: TRBV18
j_call: TRBJ2-3
cdr3_aa: CASSPDRVTDTQYF

v_call: TRBV25-1
j_call: TRBJ2-5
cdr3_aa: CASSVSRGSGETQYF

v_call: TRBV7-7
j_call: TRBJ2-5
cdr3_aa: CASSLNFGGHQETQYF

v_call: TRBV10-3
j_call: TRBJ2-7
cdr3_aa: CAISESGTAGGPYEQYF